Here is one T cell receptor (beta chain) with its context. Its cognate antigen is unknown. The source of the sample is a study of CD8+ T cells in alopecia areata. The study, taken as a whole, reports: Scalp clonality and expanded CD8+ clones among the top 100 were significantly decreased by tofacitinib. Uncertainty about whether baseline CD8+ expansion is linked to response remains, with one nonresponder.

Treatment reported: oral pan-JAK inhibitor, 5-10 mg twice daily. The researchers isolated CD4+ and CD8+ T cells from PBMCs by sorting. RNA extraction was followed by reverse transcription into cDNA, which acted as the sequencing template. Only in-frame clones appear in the TCRdb table, and some are missing; sequencing was by immunoSEQ multiplex PCR. This sample carries 130,000 to 150,000 clones, roughly 80% of them seen once, and the ten largest clones take just under 25%. Germline V gene sequence: CDR1 SGHNT, CDR2 YYREEE (reference sequence). Trimming removed 0 bases from V and 7 bases from J, with 12 bases in between. The CDR3 consists of 14 residues.

The rearrangement links TRBV5-4 to TRBJ2-3; D call uncertain. The specimen was CD8+ T cells sorted from blood, collected at week 4, from a patient treated with tofacitinib. The source of this sequence is a human donor with alopecia areata. The CDR3 bases are TGTGCCAGCAGCTTGGGGGGTTTACTGAATACGCAGTATTTT. Translation: CASSLGGLLNTQYF.